Following are 7 T cell receptor beta chains from one sample sequenced in a study of multiple sclerosis patients with progressive multifocal leukoencephalopathy. The repertoire was sequenced with immunoSEQ multiplex PCR; TCRdb's copy has only in-frame clones and lacks some. The table has 25,000 to 35,000 clones, about 90% seen once; the top ten hold about 1.4%. Described time point: more than 5 months of natalizumab therapy. Specimen: PBMCs, collected from a patient treated with natalizumab. These receptors originate from a human donor with multiple sclerosis.

With respect to this clone: One end of the junction fails to match germline, which may point to a read error. The chain employs TRBV5-1 and TRBJ1-1, with D perhaps matching TRBD1 (6 bases). CDR1 and CDR2 from the germline V gene are SGHRS and YFSETQ. The CDR3 is 15 residues long. The DNA of the CDR3 is TGCGCCCGCAGCTACCGGGACGGGGGGCACACTGAAGCTTTCTTT. Its protein product is CARSYRDGGHTEAFF.

The chain links TRBV11-3 to TRBJ1-1; D gene ambiguous. Germline V lookup: CDR1 SGHNT, CDR2 YENEEA. Trimming left V 1 base short and J 7 bases short, with 7 bases between. The CDR3 has 12 residues. DNA of the CDR3: TGTGCCAGCAGCTTAGGCCCGGGTGAAGCTTTCTTT. This sequence encodes CASSLGPGEAFF.

The CDR3 here is CASSLSPVTDTQYF. The CDR3 region has the DNA TGTGCCAGCAGCTTGTCCCCTGTCACAGATACGCAGTATTTT. This sequence joins TRBV7-9 and TRBJ2-3; D gene ambiguous. This CDR3 spans 14 amino acids. The V end lost 3 bases, the J end lost 2 bases, and 9 bases lay between the germline ends. Germline loops: CDR1 SEHNR, CDR2 FQNEAQ (reference sequence).

The chain couples TRBV15 to TRBJ1-2; 7 nucleotides match TRBD1. Trimming at V came to 3 bases and at J to 4 bases, leaving 8 bases not matched to a gene. In germline, CDR1 is LNHNV, CDR2 YYDKDF (reference sequence). CDR3 length: 15 residues. CDR3 region: CATSRDRQGPYGYTF. Written as DNA, the CDR3 is TGTGCCACCAGCAGGGATCGACAGGGTCCCTATGGCTACACCTTC.

The chain couples TRBV19 to TRBJ2-3, with D tentatively TRBD1 (6 bases). Germline loops: CDR1 LNHDA, CDR2 SQIVND (reference sequence). CDR3 length: 15 amino acids. The V end was cut by 3 bases, the J end by 4 bases, with 14 bases between. DNA of the CDR3: TGTGCCAGTAGTATGGGCAGGGGATTGCCAGATACGCAGTATTTT. This sequence encodes CASSMGRGLPDTQYF.

This rearrangement joins TRBV4-3 to TRBJ2-7, with 15 bases fitting TRBD2. The CDR3 contains 17 residues. The germline V gene has CDR1 LGHNA and CDR2 YSLEER. V trimming: 1 base; J trimming: 5 bases; junction bases outside the gene matches: 6. CDR3 DNA sequence: TGCGCCAGCAGCCAAGGGACTAGCGGGAGGGTTTTGGACGAGCAGTACTTC. This translates into CASSQGTSGRVLDEQYF.

As concerns this clone: The same CDR3 can be traced to other DNA sequences in this sample. The chain combines TRBV5-8 with TRBJ2-7; 9 bases match TRBD2. The V segment lost 4 bases and the J segment 2 bases; nucleotides outside the gene matches: 7. The CDR3 spans 15 residues. The germline V gene encodes CDR1 SGHTS and CDR2 YDEGEE. The CDR3 reads CASSARLAGTYEQYF. The CDR3 DNA reads as TGTGCCAGCAGCGCCCGGCTAGCGGGGACCTACGAGCAGTACTTC.